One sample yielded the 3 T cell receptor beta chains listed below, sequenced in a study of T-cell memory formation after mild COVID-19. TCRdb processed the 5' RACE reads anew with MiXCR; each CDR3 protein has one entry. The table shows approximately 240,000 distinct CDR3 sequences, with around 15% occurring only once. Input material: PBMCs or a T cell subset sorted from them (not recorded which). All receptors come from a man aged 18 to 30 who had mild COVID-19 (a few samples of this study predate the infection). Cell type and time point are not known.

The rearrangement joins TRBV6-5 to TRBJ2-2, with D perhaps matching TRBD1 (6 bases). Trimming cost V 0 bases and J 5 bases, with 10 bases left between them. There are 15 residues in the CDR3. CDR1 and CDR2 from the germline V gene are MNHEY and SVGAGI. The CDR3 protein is CASSYSGQRTGELFF. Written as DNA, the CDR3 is TGTGCCAGCAGTTACTCTGGACAGCGGACCGGGGAGCTGTTTTTT.

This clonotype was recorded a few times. The CDR3 bases are TGTGCCAGCAGTTACCGGTCTAGCGGGGGGACCGTCACAGATACGCAGTATTTT. Amino acid sequence: CASSYRSSGGTVTDTQYF. The chain uses TRBV6-6 and TRBJ2-3; 11 bases are a match to TRBD2. Germline V gene lookup returns CDR1 MNHNY and CDR2 SVGAGI (reference sequence). V shed 2 bases, J shed 2 bases, and the junction held 9 bases outside the gene matches. This CDR3 has 18 amino acids.

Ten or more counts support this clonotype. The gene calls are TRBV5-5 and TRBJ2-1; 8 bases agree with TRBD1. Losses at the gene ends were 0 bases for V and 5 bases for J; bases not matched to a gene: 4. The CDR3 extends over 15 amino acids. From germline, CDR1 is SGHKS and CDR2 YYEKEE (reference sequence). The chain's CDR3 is CASSLGTGPHNEQFF. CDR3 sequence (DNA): TGTGCCAGCAGCTTGGGGACAGGGCCCCACAATGAGCAGTTCTTC. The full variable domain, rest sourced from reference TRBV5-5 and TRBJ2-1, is DAGVTQSPTHLIKTRGQQVTLRCSPISGHKSVSWYQQVLGQGPQFIFQYYEKEERGRGNFPDRFSARQFPNYSSELNVNALLLGDSALYLCASSLGTGPHNEQFFGPGTRLTVL.